This T cell receptor (beta chain) was observed in a study of Graves' ophthalmopathy and Graves' hyperthyroidism. Study details: Ahead of any treatment, peripheral blood was obtained at the initial diagnosis.

Trimming took off 6 bases at V and 3 bases at J, with 12 bases between the two ends. The germline gives CDR1 MNHNS, CDR2 SASEGT. The CDR3 extends over 13 amino acids. Researchers took RNA transcripts and amplified TCR beta CDR3 regions from them. Scientists carried out first-round RT-PCR using HTBI primers and then a second-round multiplex PCR. One entry per CDR3 protein, called by TCRdb with MiXCR from the multiplex PCR reads. Here the sample spans approximately 700,000 distinct CDR3 sequences, over 40% being singletons. Disease in donors with ophthalmopathy had moderate-to-severe activity, CAS ≥3, NOSPECS ≥4 and under 3 months' duration.

This TCR came from an adult man with Graves' ophthalmopathy. Sequenced material: peripheral blood. This sequence joins TRBV6-1 and TRBJ2-7; D remains unclear. Here the CDR3 DNA reads TGTGCCAGCAGGGGGAACAGATACTACGAGCAGTACTTC. It is translated as CASRGNRYYEQYF.